This T cell receptor beta chain was obtained from a study of shared clonotypes between healthy human individuals. General study results and limits: Non-shared clonotypes had lower generation probabilities than clonotypes shared by all four sorted-subset donors.

Profiling relied on immunoSEQ multiplex PCR, and the TCRdb table lists in-frame clones only, not all of them. The data contain 1.6 million or so clones, 96% of them singletons. CDR3 size: 13 residues. Germline-derived CDR1 and CDR2 are SGHVS and FNYEAQ. Unmatched junction bases numbered 4, after V lost 5 bases and J lost 7 bases. A note on this clone: As yet, its antigen is unknown.

What was sequenced was naive CD4+ T cells sorted from blood. Noted subset: CD45RA+ positively selected. V and J are TRBV7-6 and TRBJ2-2; 7 nucleotides line up with TRBD1. This clonotype was obtained from a man aged 30-40 years in good health. The CDR3 protein is CASSRGPGGELFF. CDR3 nucleotides: TGTGCCAGCAGCAGGGGGCCTGGCGGGGAGCTGTTTTTT.